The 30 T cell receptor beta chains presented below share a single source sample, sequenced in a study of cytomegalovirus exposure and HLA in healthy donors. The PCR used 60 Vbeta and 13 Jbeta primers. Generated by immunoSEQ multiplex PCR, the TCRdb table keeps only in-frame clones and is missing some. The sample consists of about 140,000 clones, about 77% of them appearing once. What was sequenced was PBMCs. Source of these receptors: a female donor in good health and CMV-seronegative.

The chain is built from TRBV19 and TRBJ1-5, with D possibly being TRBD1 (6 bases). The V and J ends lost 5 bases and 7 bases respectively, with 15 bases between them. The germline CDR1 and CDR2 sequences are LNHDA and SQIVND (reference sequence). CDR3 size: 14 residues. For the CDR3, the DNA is TGTGCCAGTAGTGCAGGGGACGCAGGACAGCCCCAGCATTTT. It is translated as CASSAGDAGQPQHF.

CDR3 bases: TGTGCCAGCAGAATCAATCGCGACTTCGGTTACGAGCAGTACTTC. This sequence encodes CASRINRDFGYEQYF. The chain joins TRBV7-3 to TRBJ2-7; D gene unclear. Trimming pared 6 bases from V and 4 bases from J, leaving 19 bases between. Germline V CDR1 and CDR2: SGHTA, FQGTGA. The CDR3 has 15 residues.

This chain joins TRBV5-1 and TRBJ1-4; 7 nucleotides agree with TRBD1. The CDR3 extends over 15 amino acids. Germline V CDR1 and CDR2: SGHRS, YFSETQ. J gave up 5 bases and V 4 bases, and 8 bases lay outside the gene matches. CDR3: CASSDSQGRNEKLFF. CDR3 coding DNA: TGCGCCAGCAGCGACTCACAGGGGCGAAATGAAAAACTGTTTTTT.

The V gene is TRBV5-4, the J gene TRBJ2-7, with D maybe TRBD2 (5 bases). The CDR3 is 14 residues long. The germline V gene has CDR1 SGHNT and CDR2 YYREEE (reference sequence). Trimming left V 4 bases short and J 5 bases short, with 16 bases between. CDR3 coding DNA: TGTGCCAGCAGCACCCGGTTTGTGGGAGACGAGCAGTACTTC. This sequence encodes CASSTRFVGDEQYF.

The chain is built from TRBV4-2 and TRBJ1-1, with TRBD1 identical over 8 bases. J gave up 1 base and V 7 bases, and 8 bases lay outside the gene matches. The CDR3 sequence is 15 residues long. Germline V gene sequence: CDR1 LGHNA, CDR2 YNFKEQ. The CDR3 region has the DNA TGTGCCAGCAACCGGGACAGGCAACCGAACACTGAAGCTTTCTTT. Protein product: CASNRDRQPNTEAFF.

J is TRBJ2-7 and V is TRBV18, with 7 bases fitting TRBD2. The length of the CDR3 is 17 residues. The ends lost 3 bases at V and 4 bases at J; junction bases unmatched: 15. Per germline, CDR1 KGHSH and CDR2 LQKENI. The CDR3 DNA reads TGTGCCAGCTCACCCCCGGGGGGAGAATTCGGAGGGTACGAGCAGTACTTC. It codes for CASSPPGGEFGGYEQYF.

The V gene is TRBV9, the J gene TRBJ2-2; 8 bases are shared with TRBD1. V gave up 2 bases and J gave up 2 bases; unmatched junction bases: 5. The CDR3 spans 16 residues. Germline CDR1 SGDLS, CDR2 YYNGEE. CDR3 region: CASSVLDRANTGELFF. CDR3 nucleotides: TGTGCCAGCAGCGTGTTGGACAGGGCAAACACCGGGGAGCTGTTTTTT.

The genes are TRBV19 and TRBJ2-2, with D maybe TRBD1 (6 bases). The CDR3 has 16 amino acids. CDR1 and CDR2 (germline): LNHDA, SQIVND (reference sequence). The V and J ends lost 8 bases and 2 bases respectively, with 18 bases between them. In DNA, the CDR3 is TGTGCCAGTTCCCCGGACAGTCACCTAAACACCGGGGAGCTGTTTTTT. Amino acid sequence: CASSPDSHLNTGELFF.

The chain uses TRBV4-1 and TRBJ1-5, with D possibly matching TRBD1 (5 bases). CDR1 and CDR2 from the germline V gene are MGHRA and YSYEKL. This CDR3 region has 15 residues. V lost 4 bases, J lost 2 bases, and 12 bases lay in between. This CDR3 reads CASSPLGLGNQPQHF. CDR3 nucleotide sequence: TGCGCCAGCAGCCCCTTGGGACTAGGCAATCAGCCCCAGCATTTT.

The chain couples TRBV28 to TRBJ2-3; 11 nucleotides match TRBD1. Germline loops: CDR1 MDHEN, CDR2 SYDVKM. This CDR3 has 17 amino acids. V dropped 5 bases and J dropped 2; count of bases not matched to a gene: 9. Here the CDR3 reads CASSPLGTGGNTDTQYF. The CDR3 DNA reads TGTGCCAGCAGTCCACTAGGGACAGGGGGTAACACAGATACGCAGTATTTT.

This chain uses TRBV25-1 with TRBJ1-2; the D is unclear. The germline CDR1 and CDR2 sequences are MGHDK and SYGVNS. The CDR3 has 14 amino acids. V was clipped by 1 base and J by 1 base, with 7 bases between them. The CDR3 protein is CASSESGINYGYTF. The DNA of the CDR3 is TGTGCCAGCAGTGAATCCGGGATTAACTATGGCTACACCTTC.

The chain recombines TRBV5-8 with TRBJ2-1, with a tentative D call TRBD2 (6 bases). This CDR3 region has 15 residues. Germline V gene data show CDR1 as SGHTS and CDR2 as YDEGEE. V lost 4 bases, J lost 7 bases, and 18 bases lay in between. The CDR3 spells CASSPRGVGENEQFF. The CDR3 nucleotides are TGTGCCAGCAGCCCCCGCGGGGTAGGGGAGAATGAGCAGTTCTTC.

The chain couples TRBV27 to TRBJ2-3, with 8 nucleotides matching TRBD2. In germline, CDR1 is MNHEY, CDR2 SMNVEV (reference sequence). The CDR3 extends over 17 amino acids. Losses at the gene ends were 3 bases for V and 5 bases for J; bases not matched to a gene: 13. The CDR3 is CASSFDSPTSAGDTQYF. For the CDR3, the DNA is TGTGCCAGCAGTTTTGACTCTCCGACTAGCGCCGGAGATACGCAGTATTTT.

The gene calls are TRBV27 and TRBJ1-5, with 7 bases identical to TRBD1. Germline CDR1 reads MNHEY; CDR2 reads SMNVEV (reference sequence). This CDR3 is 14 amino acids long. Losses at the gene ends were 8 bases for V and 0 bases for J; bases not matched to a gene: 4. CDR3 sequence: CASRDRNSNQPQHF. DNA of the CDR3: TGTGCCAGCCGGGACAGAAATAGCAATCAGCCCCAGCATTTT.

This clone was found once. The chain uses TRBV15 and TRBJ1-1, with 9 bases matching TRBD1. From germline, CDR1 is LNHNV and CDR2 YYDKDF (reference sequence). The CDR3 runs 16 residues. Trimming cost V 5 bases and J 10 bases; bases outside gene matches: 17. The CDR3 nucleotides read TGTGCCACCAGCCAAGATCGGACAGGGGTAGACCATCGAGCTTTCTTT. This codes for CATSQDRTGVDHRAFF.

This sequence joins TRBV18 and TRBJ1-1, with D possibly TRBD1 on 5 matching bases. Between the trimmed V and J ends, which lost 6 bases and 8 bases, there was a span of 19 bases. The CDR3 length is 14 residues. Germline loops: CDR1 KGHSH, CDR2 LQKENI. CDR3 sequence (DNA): TGTGCCAGCTCCCCTCAGGGCATAGCCAGGGAAGCTTTCTTT. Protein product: CASSPQGIAREAFF.

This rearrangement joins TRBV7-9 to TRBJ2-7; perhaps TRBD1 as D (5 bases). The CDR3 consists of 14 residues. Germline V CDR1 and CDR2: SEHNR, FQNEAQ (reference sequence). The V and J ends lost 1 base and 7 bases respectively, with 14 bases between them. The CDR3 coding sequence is TGTGCCAGCAGCTTAGTCAGCCCCCACAGGGAGCAGTACTTC. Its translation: CASSLVSPHREQYF.

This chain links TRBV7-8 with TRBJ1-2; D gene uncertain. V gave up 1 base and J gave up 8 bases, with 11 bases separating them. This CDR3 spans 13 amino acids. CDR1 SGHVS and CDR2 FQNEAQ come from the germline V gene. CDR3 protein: CASSLGQVEGYTF. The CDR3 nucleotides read TGTGCCAGCAGCTTAGGGCAGGTGGAAGGCTACACCTTC.

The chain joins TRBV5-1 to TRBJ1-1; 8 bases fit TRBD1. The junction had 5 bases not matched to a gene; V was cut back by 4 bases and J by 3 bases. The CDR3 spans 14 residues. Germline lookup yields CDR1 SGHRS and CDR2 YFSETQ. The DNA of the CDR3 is TGCGCCAGCAGCACCCAACAGGGGGACACTGAAGCTTTCTTT. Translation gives CASSTQQGDTEAFF.

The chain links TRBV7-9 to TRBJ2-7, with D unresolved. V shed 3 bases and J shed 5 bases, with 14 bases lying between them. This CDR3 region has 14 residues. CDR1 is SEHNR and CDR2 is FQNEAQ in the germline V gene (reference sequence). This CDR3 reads CASSLGHFAHEQYF. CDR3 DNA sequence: TGTGCCAGCAGCTTGGGCCACTTTGCCCACGAGCAGTACTTC.

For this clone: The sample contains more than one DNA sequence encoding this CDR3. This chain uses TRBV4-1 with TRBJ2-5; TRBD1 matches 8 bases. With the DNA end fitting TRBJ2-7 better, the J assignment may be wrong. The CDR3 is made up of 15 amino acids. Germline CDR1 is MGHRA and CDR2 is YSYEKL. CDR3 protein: CASSQAGQGTYEQYF. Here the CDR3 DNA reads TGCGCCAGCAGCCAAGCCGGACAGGGTACCTACGAGCAGTACTTC.

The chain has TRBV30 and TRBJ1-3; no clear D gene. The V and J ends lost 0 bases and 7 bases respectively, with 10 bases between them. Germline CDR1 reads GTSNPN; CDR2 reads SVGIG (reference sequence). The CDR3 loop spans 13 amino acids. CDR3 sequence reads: CAWSVDWANTIYF. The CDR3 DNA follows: TGTGCCTGGAGTGTGGACTGGGCGAACACCATATATTTT.

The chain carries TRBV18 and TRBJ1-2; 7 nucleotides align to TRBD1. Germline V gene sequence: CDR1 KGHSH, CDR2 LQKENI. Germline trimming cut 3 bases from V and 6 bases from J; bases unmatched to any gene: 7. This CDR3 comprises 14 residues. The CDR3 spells CASSPTGNPDGYTF. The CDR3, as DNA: TGTGCCAGCTCACCGACAGGGAATCCGGATGGCTACACCTTC.

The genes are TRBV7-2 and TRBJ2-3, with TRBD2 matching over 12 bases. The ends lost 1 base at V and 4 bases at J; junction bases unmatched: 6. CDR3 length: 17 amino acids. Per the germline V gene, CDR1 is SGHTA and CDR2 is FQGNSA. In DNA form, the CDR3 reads TGTGCCAGCAGCTTAGGACTAGCGGGAGCGAGGTCAGATACGCAGTATTTT. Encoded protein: CASSLGLAGARSDTQYF.

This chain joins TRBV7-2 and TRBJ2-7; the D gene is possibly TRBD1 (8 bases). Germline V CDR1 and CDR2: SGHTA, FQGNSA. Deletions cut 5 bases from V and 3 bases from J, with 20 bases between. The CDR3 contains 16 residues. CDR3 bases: TGTGCCAGCAGCGAGGGTGACAGGGGAGGGATCTACGAGCAGTACTTC. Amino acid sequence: CASSEGDRGGIYEQYF.

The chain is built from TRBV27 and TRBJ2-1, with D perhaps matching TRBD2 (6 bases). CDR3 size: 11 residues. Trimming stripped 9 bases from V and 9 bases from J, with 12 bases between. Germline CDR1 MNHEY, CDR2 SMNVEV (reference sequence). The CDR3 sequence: CARTRGIEQFF. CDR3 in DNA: TGTGCCAGAACTCGGGGGATTGAGCAGTTCTTC.

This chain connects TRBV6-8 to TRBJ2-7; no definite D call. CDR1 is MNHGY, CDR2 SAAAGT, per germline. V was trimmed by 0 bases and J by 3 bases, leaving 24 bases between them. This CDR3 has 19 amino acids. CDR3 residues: CASSYSIPPDTLEYYEQYF. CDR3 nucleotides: TGTGCCAGCAGTTACTCGATCCCCCCAGATACCCTCGAATACTACGAGCAGTACTTC.

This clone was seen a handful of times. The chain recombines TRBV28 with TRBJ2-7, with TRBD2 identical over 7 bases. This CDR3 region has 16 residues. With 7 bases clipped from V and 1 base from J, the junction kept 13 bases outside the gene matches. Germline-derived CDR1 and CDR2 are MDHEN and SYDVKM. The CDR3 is CASTSGTPASSYEQYF. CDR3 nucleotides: TGTGCCAGCACTAGCGGAACACCCGCCTCATCCTACGAGCAGTACTTC. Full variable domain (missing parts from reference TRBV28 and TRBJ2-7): DVKVTQSSRYLVKRTGEKVFLECVQDMDHENMFWYRQDPGLGLRLIYFSYDVKMKEKGDIPEGYSVSREKKERFSLILESASTNQTSMYLCASTSGTPASSYEQYFGPGTRLTVT.

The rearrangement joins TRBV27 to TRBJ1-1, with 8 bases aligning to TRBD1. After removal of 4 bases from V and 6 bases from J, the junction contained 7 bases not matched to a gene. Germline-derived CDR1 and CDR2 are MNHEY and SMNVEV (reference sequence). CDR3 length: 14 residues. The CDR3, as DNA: TGTGCCAGCAGTTCAGGGGGCAATGGCGCTGAAGCTTTCTTT. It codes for CASSSGGNGAEAFF.

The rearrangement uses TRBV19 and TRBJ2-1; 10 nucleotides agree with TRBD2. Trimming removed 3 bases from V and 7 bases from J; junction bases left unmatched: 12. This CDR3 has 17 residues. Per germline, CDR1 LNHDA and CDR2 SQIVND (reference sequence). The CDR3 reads CASSIRRAGGLRNEQFF. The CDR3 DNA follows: TGTGCCAGTAGTATCCGCCGAGCGGGGGGGCTCAGGAATGAGCAGTTCTTC.